These T cell receptor beta chains were read from a single sample in a study of blood T cell repertoires in COVID-19. Sequencing was performed with immunoSEQ multiplex PCR; in TCRdb, only in-frame clones are kept and a portion is missing. The sample includes 140,000 to 150,000 clones, approximately 90% of them seen just once. The sequencing sample was made of peripheral blood. These receptors came from a woman in her 50s with active or convalescent COVID-19. The CDR3 runs from the conserved cysteine through the conserved F or W. A D gene is named only where the DNA matches it firmly. Size tells how often a clone was seen (once, few, many) or the class of an expanded clone, and some rows leave it out.

V	D	J	size	DNA	CDR3
TRBV9	-	TRBJ2-5	-	TGTGCCAGCAGCGTAGCAATTAGTCAAGAGACCCAGTACTTC	CASSVAISQETQYF
TRBV19	-	TRBJ1-1	-	TGTGCCAGTACTACCGTCGACAGGCCTACCACACAAGCTTTCTTT	CASTTVDRPTTQAFF
TRBV27	TRBD1	TRBJ1-2	-	TGTGCCAGCAGTTCCCAAGCGGGACAGGGTAACTATGGCTACACCTTC	CASSSQAGQGNYGYTF
TRBV19	TRBD2	TRBJ2-1	-	TGTGCCAGTAGTATTTTGGCGGGAGGGGCCGGTGAGCAGTTCTTC	CASSILAGGAGEQFF
TRBV19	-	TRBJ2-7	-	TGTGCCAGTAGTATAGGGGCAGACTACGAGCAGTACTTC	CASSIGADYEQYF
TRBV28	-	TRBJ1-4	few	TGTGCCAGCAGAGGCAGGGTCATTGGAAAACTGTTTTTT	CASRGRVIGKLFF
TRBV29-1	-	TRBJ1-3	-	TGCACTGGGCAGCTCGCGAACACCATATATTTT	CTGQLANTIYF
TRBV6-5	TRBD1	TRBJ1-1	-	TGTGCCAGCAGAAGGGACAGGGCGACCCCTGAAGCTTTCTTT	CASRRDRATPEAFF
TRBV18	TRBD1	TRBJ1-2	-	TGTGCCAGCTCACCTCGGACAGGGGGCGCGTTTGGCTACACCTTC	CASSPRTGGAFGYTF
TRBV4-1	TRBD1	TRBJ1-2	-	TGCGCCAGCACCCCGGGACAGGGGAACTATGGCTACACCTTC	CASTPGQGNYGYTF
TRBV5-1	-	TRBJ2-2	-	TGCGCCAGCAGCTTACTATCTCTCGGAAGTTCATCGAACACCGGGGAGCTGTTTTTT	CASSLLSLGSSSNTGELFF
TRBV14	TRBD1	TRBJ2-3	-	TGTGCCAGCAGCCAAGCAGGCAAGACTCAGGGGGATGAGGATACGCAGTATTTT	CASSQAGKTQGDEDTQYF
TRBV6-5	-	TRBJ1-3	-	TGTGCCAGCACCCCCGGGGTGGGAAACACCATATATTTT	CASTPGVGNTIYF
TRBV18	-	TRBJ2-3	-	TGTGCCAGCTCACCATATGACAGTAGCACAGATACGCAGTATTTT	CASSPYDSSTDTQYF
TRBV5-5	-	TRBJ2-2	-	TGTGCCAGCAGCGCGACACTAGTAAATAGAGACACCGGGGAGCTGTTTTTT	CASSATLVNRDTGELFF
TRBV25-1	-	TRBJ1-6	-	TGTGCCAGCAGCCCCTCACAGGGAACCAATTCACCCCTCCACTTT	CASSPSQGTNSPLHF
TRBV6-6	TRBD1	TRBJ1-3	-	TGTGCCAGCAGTCTCGGGACAGGGGCAGGAGACACCATATATTTT	CASSLGTGAGDTIYF
TRBV2	TRBD2	TRBJ2-7	-	TGTGCCAGCGATTCAAGCCGACCCGGGACTAGCGGGAGGGCTCCGTCCTACGAGCAGTACTTC	CASDSSRPGTSGRAPSYEQYF
TRBV5-1	-	TRBJ1-1	-	TGCGCCAGCAGCGTACAGGGCCCGGGGAACACTGAAGCTTTCTTT	CASSVQGPGNTEAFF
TRBV5-1	TRBD2	TRBJ2-6	-	TGCGCCAGCAGCTTGGGGGGAGGGTACAGCGTCCTGACTTTC	CASSLGGGYSVLTF
TRBV5-4	-	TRBJ2-7	-	TGTGCCAGCAGCTTGGAATGGGGGGGCGGCGAGCAGTACTTC	CASSLEWGGGEQYF
TRBV14	-	TRBJ1-2	-	TGTGCCAGCAGCCATCAACAGTTCTATGGCTACACCTTC	CASSHQQFYGYTF
TRBV21-1	-	TRBJ1-2	-	TGTGCCAGCACCCCAGGGGGAAACTATGGCTACACCTTC	CASTPGGNYGYTF
TRBV9	-	TRBJ2-3	once	TGTGCCAGCAGCTACAGGGCGGGAGTGGGGCCAGATACGCAGTATTTT	CASSYRAGVGPDTQYF
TRBV10-3	TRBD1	TRBJ1-3	once	TGTGCCATCAGCGACAGGGTTTCTGGAAACACCATATATTTT	CAISDRVSGNTIYF
TRBV27	-	TRBJ1-5	-	TGTGCCAGCAGTTTATATCCCAACCTGGAGCAGCCCCAGCATTTT	CASSLYPNLEQPQHF